This TCR beta chain was identified in a study of cytomegalovirus exposure and HLA in healthy donors. Every donor was a healthy person donating bone marrow. Despite likely unrecorded immune exposures, the donors were nominally healthy at the time of sampling. Points on this clone: The antigen remains undetermined.

Germline V lookup: CDR1 SGHVS, CDR2 FNYEAQ. This CDR3 has 17 residues. V dropped 2 bases and J dropped 7; count of bases not matched to a gene: 9. Whole-study findings and limits: The only immune exposure information that was available was CMV serostatus. Among the most significant clusters, several appeared linked to common viral pathogens in a later analysis.

The PCR used 60 Vbeta and 13 Jbeta primers. Sequencing was performed with immunoSEQ multiplex PCR; in TCRdb, only in-frame clones are kept and a portion is missing. The sample has over 200,000 clones, around 89% seen once. What was sequenced was PBMCs. The receptor was isolated from a woman younger than 35 in good health and CMV-seronegative. This chain joins TRBV7-6 and TRBJ2-2, with 11 bases lining up with TRBD2. CDR3 residues: CASSLSFSGRADGELFF. In DNA form, the CDR3 reads TGTGCCAGCAGCTTATCATTTAGCGGGAGGGCGGACGGGGAGCTGTTTTTT.